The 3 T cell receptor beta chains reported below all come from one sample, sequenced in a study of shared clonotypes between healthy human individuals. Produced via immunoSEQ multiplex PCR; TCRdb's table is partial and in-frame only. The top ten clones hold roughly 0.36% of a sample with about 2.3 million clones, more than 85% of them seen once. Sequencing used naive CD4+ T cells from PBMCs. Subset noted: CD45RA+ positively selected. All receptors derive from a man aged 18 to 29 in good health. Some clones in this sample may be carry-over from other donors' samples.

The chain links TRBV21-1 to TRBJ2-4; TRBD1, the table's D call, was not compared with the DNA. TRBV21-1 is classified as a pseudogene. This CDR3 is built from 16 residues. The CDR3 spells CASEVVRALAKNIQYF. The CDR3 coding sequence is TGTGCCAGCGAAGTCGTCAGGGCCTTAGCCAAAAACATTCAGTACTTC.

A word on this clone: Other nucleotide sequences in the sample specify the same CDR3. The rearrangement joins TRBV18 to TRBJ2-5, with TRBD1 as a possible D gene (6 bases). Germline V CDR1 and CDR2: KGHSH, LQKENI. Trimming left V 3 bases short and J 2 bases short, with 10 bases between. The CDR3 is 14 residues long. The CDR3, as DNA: TGTGCCAGCTCACCCACGACAGGACAAGAGACCCAGTACTTC. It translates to CASSPTTGQETQYF.

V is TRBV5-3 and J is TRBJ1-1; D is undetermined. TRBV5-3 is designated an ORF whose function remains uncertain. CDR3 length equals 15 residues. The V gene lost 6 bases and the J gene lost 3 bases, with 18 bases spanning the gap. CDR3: CARKWAGSGDTEAFF. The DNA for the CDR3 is TGTGCCAGAAAATGGGCCGGTTCTGGGGACACTGAAGCTTTCTTT.